These 30 T cell receptor beta chains were sequenced from one sample in a study. Sequencing was performed with immunoSEQ multiplex PCR; in TCRdb, only in-frame clones are kept and a portion is missing. The repertoire has 45,000 to 55,000 clones, over 90% of them found once; the top ten carry over 8.5%. The sample was PBMCs. The receptor set was obtained from a middle-aged man with rheumatoid arthritis.

The gene calls are TRBV11-3 and TRBJ2-7, with 7 bases identical to TRBD2. Germline loops: CDR1 SGHNT, CDR2 YENEEA. After removal of 6 bases from V and 2 bases from J, the junction contained 4 bases not matched to a gene. The CDR3 extends over 13 amino acids. DNA of the CDR3: TGTGCCAGCAGTTACGGACTAGCCTACGAGCAGTACTTC. It is translated as CASSYGLAYEQYF.

The V and J genes are TRBV30 and TRBJ1-1, with D hard to call. Germline CDR1 reads GTSNPN; CDR2 reads SVGIG (reference sequence). The V end lost 1 base, the J end lost 11 bases, and 14 bases lay between the germline ends. The CDR3 is made up of 12 amino acids. The CDR3 DNA reads TGTGCCTGGAGTGCCCGGGTCCCTCCGGCTTTCTTT. Translating it yields CAWSARVPPAFF.

J is TRBJ2-1 and V is TRBV6-6, with 11 nucleotides matching TRBD2. The ends lost 3 bases at V and 7 bases at J; junction bases unmatched: 5. Per the germline V gene, CDR1 is MNHNY and CDR2 is SVGAGI (reference sequence). There are 15 residues in the CDR3. This CDR3 reads CASSYGASGRNEQFF. As DNA, the CDR3 is TGTGCCAGCAGTTATGGGGCTAGCGGGAGGAATGAGCAGTTCTTC.

The rearrangement uses TRBV11-2 and TRBJ2-7; 8 bases line up with TRBD1. CDR3 length equals 12 residues. V shed 5 bases, J shed 11 bases, and the junction held 8 bases outside the gene matches. CDR1 and CDR2 (germline): SGHAT, FQNNGV. CDR3 sequence: CASSTLPGQEYF. CDR3 DNA: TGTGCCAGCAGCACCCTTCCGGGACAGGAGTACTTC.

Here the CDR3 DNA reads TGTGCCAGCTCACCACCCGGATTCACTGAAGCTTTCTTT. Translation: CASSPPGFTEAFF. The chain carries TRBV18 and TRBJ1-1; D is uncertain. CDR1 is KGHSH, CDR2 LQKENI, per germline. CDR3 length: 13 amino acids. V was pared by 0 bases and J by 4 bases, with 6 bases between.

This sequence joins TRBV27 and TRBJ1-4; unclear D gene. V lost 0 bases and J lost 4, with 9 bases in between. The germline CDR1 and CDR2 sequences are MNHEY and SMNVEV (reference sequence). The CDR3 runs 15 residues. This chain's CDR3 is CASSLSSGFNEKLFF. The DNA for the CDR3 is TGTGCCAGCAGTTTATCTTCGGGGTTTAATGAAAAACTGTTTTTT.

Concerning this clone: Compared with germline, one end of the junction differs, possibly owing to a read error. The CDR3 nucleotides are TGTGCTAGCAGCCCGGACAAGAACACCGGGGAGCTGTTTTTT. Protein product: CASSPDKNTGELFF. The genes are TRBV7-7 and TRBJ2-2, with D maybe TRBD1 (5 bases). Germline V gene data show CDR1 as SSHAT and CDR2 as FNYEAQ (reference sequence). This CDR3 region has 14 residues.

This clone has a single count. V gene TRBV4-1 combines with J gene TRBJ2-7; D gene ambiguous. V shed 0 bases and J shed 5 bases, with 8 bases lying between them. The CDR3 runs to 13 residues. CDR1 is MGHRA and CDR2 is YSYEKL in the germline V gene. This CDR3 is CASSQDGEHEQYF. The CDR3 nucleotides are TGCGCCAGCAGCCAAGACGGCGAGCACGAGCAGTACTTC.

The gene calls are TRBV19 and TRBJ1-1; D not certain. Trimming stripped 3 bases from V and 6 bases from J, with 11 bases between. The germline gives CDR1 LNHDA, CDR2 SQIVND (reference sequence). The CDR3 spans 13 residues. CDR3 amino acids: CASSIGASSEAFF. The CDR3, as DNA: TGTGCCAGTAGTATCGGAGCCTCTTCTGAAGCTTTCTTT.

The chain is built from TRBV15 and TRBJ2-3; D gene unclear. V was cut by 4 bases and J by 4 bases, with 21 bases left in between. Looked up from germline, CDR1 is LNHNV and CDR2 is YYDKDF (reference sequence). The length of the CDR3 is 17 residues. The DNA for the CDR3 is TGTGCCACCAGCATCCCACGAGGCGGAGAATTGGCAGATACGCAGTATTTT. Its protein is CATSIPRGGELADTQYF. The full variable domain, completed using reference TRBV15 and TRBJ2-3, is DAMVIQNPRYQVTQFGKPVTLSCSQTLNHNVMYWYQQKSSQAPKLLFHYYDKDFNNEADTPDNFQSRRPNTSFCFLDIRSPGLGDTAMYLCATSIPRGGELADTQYFGPGTRLTVL.

The rearrangement links TRBV7-6 to TRBJ2-6, with unresolved D. This CDR3 comprises 15 residues. In germline, CDR1 is SGHVS, CDR2 FNYEAQ. V was trimmed by 6 bases and J by 0 bases, leaving 9 bases between them. The CDR3 loop is CASSFVFSGANVLTF. In DNA form, the CDR3 reads TGTGCCAGCAGTTTCGTCTTCTCTGGGGCCAACGTCCTGACTTTC.

This rearrangement joins TRBV5-4 to TRBJ2-3; no reliable D call. The V end lost 4 bases, the J end lost 4 bases, and 16 bases lay between the germline ends. CDR1 is SGHNT and CDR2 is YYREEE in the germline V gene (reference sequence). The CDR3 runs 15 residues. The CDR3 protein is CASSPQSSAADTQYF. CDR3 nucleotides: TGTGCCAGCAGCCCCCAAAGTTCAGCCGCAGATACGCAGTATTTT. Drawing the rest from reference TRBV5-4 and TRBJ2-3, the complete variable domain is ETGVTQSPTHLIKTRGQQVTLRCSSQSGHNTVSWYQQALGQGPQFIFQYYREEENGRGNFPPRFSGLQFPNYSSELNVNALELDDSALYLCASSPQSSAADTQYFGPGTRLTVL.

The chain joins TRBV6-2 or TRBV6-3 to TRBJ2-5, with 10 bases fitting TRBD2. Germline V lookup: CDR1 MNHEY, CDR2 SVGEGT. The length of the CDR3 is 14 residues. With V trimmed by 2 bases and J by 3 bases, 0 bases remained unmatched. The DNA of the CDR3 is TGTGCCAGCAGTTACAGCGGGAGGGAAGAGACCCAGTACTTC. Amino acid sequence: CASSYSGREETQYF.

The genes are TRBV27 and TRBJ2-1; a weak D match, TRBD2 (6 bases). This CDR3 region has 14 residues. Between the trimmed V and J ends, which lost 5 bases and 9 bases, there was a span of 17 bases. Germline-derived CDR1 and CDR2 are MNHEY and SMNVEV (reference sequence). The CDR3 DNA sequence: TGTGCCAGCAGTCCGCGCCGTCTGGGAGGTGAGCAGTTCTTC. Translating it yields CASSPRRLGGEQFF.

The V call is TRBV5-6, the J call TRBJ1-6; 7 bases agree with TRBD1. The CDR3 consists of 14 residues. Germline trimming cut 0 bases from V and 8 bases from J; bases unmatched to any gene: 2. Germline V gene data show CDR1 as SGHDT and CDR2 as YYEEEE. The CDR3 DNA reads as TGTGCCAGCAGCTTGGCCGACAGGGATTCACCCCTCCACTTT. This sequence encodes CASSLADRDSPLHF. Drawing the rest from reference TRBV5-6 and TRBJ1-6, the complete variable domain is DAGVTQSPTHLIKTRGQQVTLRCSPKSGHDTVSWYQQALGQGPQFIFQYYEEEERQRGNFPDRFSGHQFPNYSSELNVNALLLGDSALYLCASSLADRDSPLHFGNGTRLTVT.

The chain has TRBV3-1 (or the pseudogene TRBV3-2) and TRBJ1-1, with TRBD1 matching over 9 bases. The CDR3 length is 18 residues. J gave up 0 bases and V 2 bases, and 10 bases lay outside the gene matches. Looked up from germline, CDR1 is LGHDT and CDR2 is YNNKEL (reference sequence). The CDR3 is CASSQTTGGVLVNTEAFF. DNA for the CDR3: TGTGCCAGCAGCCAAACGACAGGGGGTGTCCTAGTGAACACTGAAGCTTTCTTT.

The genes are TRBV27 and TRBJ1-4, with a tentative D call TRBD1 (5 bases). Trimming took off 0 bases at V and 7 bases at J, with 15 bases between the two ends. The CDR3 runs to 16 residues. The germline gives CDR1 MNHEY, CDR2 SMNVEV (reference sequence). Written as DNA, the CDR3 is TGTGCCAGCAGTTTATCGATGGGGGAAATTGGTGAAAAACTGTTTTTT. It encodes CASSLSMGEIGEKLFF.

The chain carries TRBV4-3 and TRBJ2-1; 9 bases line up with TRBD2. The trim removed 4 bases at V and 7 bases at J, leaving 5 bases unmatched. The CDR3 loop spans 14 amino acids. Per germline, CDR1 LGHNA and CDR2 YSLEER. The CDR3 sequence is CASSRAGGPNEQFF. Written as DNA, the CDR3 is TGCGCCAGCAGCCGGGCGGGAGGGCCGAATGAGCAGTTCTTC.

This clone was found once. This chain links TRBV28 with TRBJ1-1; 7 bases fit TRBD1. V lost 7 bases, J lost 6 bases, and 11 bases stayed unmatched. The CDR3 contains 14 residues. Germline lookup yields CDR1 MDHEN and CDR2 SYDVKM. CDR3 region: CASNAWDSYSEAFF. As DNA, the CDR3 is TGTGCCAGCAATGCTTGGGACAGTTACTCTGAAGCTTTCTTT.

The chain links TRBV6-2 or TRBV6-3 to TRBJ2-7; 11 nucleotides match TRBD1. Germline-derived CDR1 and CDR2 are MNHEY and SVGEGT. V lost 4 bases and J lost 1; bases outside the gene matches: 6. The CDR3 has 16 amino acids. CDR3 amino acids: CASSSGTGGSSYEQYF. For the CDR3, the DNA is TGTGCCAGCAGTTCCGGGACAGGGGGTTCGTCCTACGAGCAGTACTTC.

This clone has only one observation. The V and J genes are TRBV6-1 and TRBJ1-1; D is unclear. CDR1 is MNHNS and CDR2 is SASEGT in the germline V gene. This CDR3 spans 14 amino acids. V lost 3 bases, J lost 6 bases, and 14 bases lay in between. The CDR3 region is CASSEGGYEPEAFF. The CDR3 DNA follows: TGTGCCAGCAGTGAGGGAGGGTACGAGCCTGAAGCTTTCTTT.

The CDR3 bases are TGTGCCAGCAGCGTAGTTGGTAGCGGGGGGTCAGATACGCAGTATTTT. The encoded protein is CASSVVGSGGSDTQYF. The chain is built from TRBV9 and TRBJ2-3, with 10 nucleotides matching TRBD2. The germline V gene encodes CDR1 SGDLS and CDR2 YYNGEE. The CDR3 has 16 amino acids. J was trimmed by 4 bases and V by 0 bases; bases with no gene match: 5.

This chain connects TRBV6-5 to TRBJ2-2; the match to TRBD1 covers 8 bases. V lost 7 bases, J lost 5 bases, and 9 bases stayed unmatched. The CDR3 loop spans 15 amino acids. Germline V gives CDR1 MNHEY, CDR2 SVGAGI. CDR3 amino acids: CASTYGQGLTGELFF. CDR3 coding DNA: TGTGCCAGCACCTACGGACAGGGTTTGACCGGGGAGCTGTTTTTT.

This chain joins TRBV30 and TRBJ1-2; 10 positions agree with TRBD1. This CDR3 region has 17 residues. The trim removed 3 bases at V and 1 base at J, leaving 11 bases unmatched. Germline assignment: CDR1 GTSNPN and CDR2 SVGIG (reference sequence). The CDR3 region has the DNA TGTGCCTGGAGCCGTGACAGGGGGCTGGGGAGTAACTATGGCTACACCTTC. Its protein product is CAWSRDRGLGSNYGYTF.

This clone was seen only once. This sequence joins TRBV6-2 or TRBV6-3 and TRBJ2-5; D uncertain. Germline CDR1 MNHEY, CDR2 SVGEGT. The V end was cut by 6 bases, the J end by 12 bases, with 20 bases between. CDR3 length: 13 amino acids. The chain's CDR3 is CASSPITGRRKYF. CDR3 DNA sequence: TGTGCCAGCAGCCCTATCACCGGACGGCGAAAGTACTTC.

The chain carries TRBV6-2 or TRBV6-3 and TRBJ2-5; 10 nucleotides agree with TRBD1. Germline CDR1 is MNHEY and CDR2 is SVGEGT. This CDR3 comprises 15 residues. V was pared by 2 bases and J by 4 bases, with 4 bases of the junction left unmatched. The CDR3 loop reads CASSYIGTGVETQYF. The CDR3 bases are TGTGCCAGCAGTTACATAGGGACAGGGGTAGAGACCCAGTACTTC.

The chain recombines TRBV2 with TRBJ2-7, with 13 bases matching TRBD2. The CDR3 length is 15 residues. J gave up 3 bases and V 7 bases, and 6 bases lay outside the gene matches. The germline V gene has CDR1 SNHLY and CDR2 FYNNEI. Here the CDR3 reads CASMGGLAGFYEQYF. CDR3 nucleotides: TGTGCCAGCATGGGGGGACTAGCGGGGTTCTACGAGCAGTACTTC.

The chain has TRBV6-5 and TRBJ1-1, with unresolved D. Trimming cost V 5 bases and J 5 bases, with 15 bases left between them. The CDR3 is 14 amino acids. Per germline, CDR1 MNHEY and CDR2 SVGAGI. The DNA for the CDR3 is TGTGCCAGCAGTCGGCGCGGGGTCCGGACTGAAGCTTTCTTT. This encodes CASSRRGVRTEAFF.

The chain couples TRBV7-2 to TRBJ1-2; perhaps TRBD1 as D (5 bases). The CDR3 contains 14 residues. Germline CDR1 reads SGHTA; CDR2 reads FQGNSA. The V end lost 2 bases, the J end lost 8 bases, and 15 bases lay between the germline ends. CDR3 in amino acids: CASSLSQTVRGYTF. The CDR3 DNA reads as TGTGCCAGCAGCTTAAGTCAGACAGTGAGAGGCTACACCTTC.

The rearrangement uses TRBV18 and TRBJ2-2; 7 bases map to TRBD1. The germline V gene encodes CDR1 KGHSH and CDR2 LQKENI. V was pared by 2 bases and J by 4 bases, with 4 bases of the junction left unmatched. This CDR3 contains 15 residues. CDR3 residues: CASSPEGARTGELFF. Written as DNA, the CDR3 is TGTGCCAGCTCACCAGAGGGGGCGCGCACCGGGGAGCTGTTTTTT.